Below, 26 T cell receptor beta chains from the same sample are listed, as sequenced in a study of CD8 T cells in ankylosing spondylitis. In TCRdb, the 5' RACE reads were re-called with MiXCR into one record per CDR3 protein. The repertoire includes 150,000 to 200,000 distinct CDR3 sequences, 25% to 35% of them detected once, and 4.5% to 6% sits in the top ten. Source material: synovial fluid, either unsorted or a sorted T cell fraction (not recorded which). The source of these receptors is a male donor with ankylosing spondylitis.

V usage is TRBV6-5 and J usage is TRBJ2-5, with 12 nucleotides matching TRBD2. Germline values: CDR1 MNHEY, CDR2 SVGAGI. Trimming removed 0 bases from V and 5 bases from J; junction bases left unmatched: 4. This CDR3 contains 16 residues. The CDR3 sequence is CASSYSGLAGPETQYF. The CDR3 DNA follows: TGTGCCAGCAGTTACTCGGGACTAGCGGGCCCCGAGACCCAGTACTTC.

This chain joins TRBV5-1 and TRBJ2-3; 8 bases match TRBD1. Germline V CDR1 and CDR2: SGHRS, YFSETQ. V shed 1 base, J shed 2 bases, and the junction held 6 bases outside the gene matches. The CDR3 covers 16 residues. The CDR3 DNA is TGCGCCAGCAGCTTGACGGCGGGACAGGTCACAGATACGCAGTATTTT. Its protein is CASSLTAGQVTDTQYF.

This clonotype has a handful of counts. The rearrangement links TRBV28 to TRBJ2-3; D ambiguous. CDR3 length equals 15 residues. Trimming removed 7 bases at V and 0 bases at J, with 14 bases between. Looked up from germline, CDR1 is MDHEN and CDR2 is SYDVKM. The chain's CDR3 is CASIAGGASTDTQYF. The CDR3, as DNA: TGTGCCAGCATTGCTGGCGGAGCTAGCACAGATACGCAGTATTTT.

This clonotype was counted between two and nine times. The J gene is TRBJ1-6, the V gene TRBV20-1; D perhaps matches TRBD1 (6 bases). Trimming pared 0 bases from V and 9 bases from J, leaving 24 bases between. Germline values: CDR1 DFQATT, CDR2 SNEGSKA (reference sequence). This CDR3 region has 18 residues. The CDR3 loop is CSARDRGRAGELTSPLHF. CDR3 coding DNA: TGCAGTGCTAGAGATAGGGGGAGGGCAGGGGAGTTGACTTCACCCCTCCACTTT.

In this sample, this clonotype turned up a few times. CDR3 DNA sequence: TGTGCCATCAGCGCCGGACTAGCGGGAGTTGATGAGCAGTTCTTC. It codes for CAISAGLAGVDEQFF. V is TRBV10-3 and J is TRBJ2-1; 13 bases are a match to TRBD2. The CDR3 contains 15 residues. CDR1 and CDR2 from the germline V gene are ENHRY and SYGVKD. V dropped 6 bases and J dropped 8; count of bases not matched to a gene: 7.

This chain uses TRBV6-6 with TRBJ1-1; D gene ambiguous. Germline V CDR1 and CDR2: MNHNY, SVGAGI (reference sequence). V was shortened by 4 bases and J by 8 bases, with 8 bases between the two germline ends. The length of the CDR3 is 11 residues. CDR3 residues: CASSSDKEAFF. In DNA form, the CDR3 reads TGTGCCAGCAGTTCAGACAAAGAAGCTTTCTTT.

The chain links TRBV12-3 or TRBV12-4 to TRBJ1-1; 8 positions match TRBD1. This CDR3 is 15 amino acids long. Trimming took 4 bases from V and 4 from J; bases not matched to a gene: 8. The CDR3 reads CASSSWTGRSTEAFF. The CDR3 DNA is TGTGCCAGCAGTTCTTGGACAGGGAGGAGCACTGAAGCTTTCTTT.

The table lists this clonotype with a few counts. The chain combines TRBV5-1 with TRBJ2-2; TRBD2 matches 8 bases. Trimming removed 3 bases from V and 4 bases from J; junction bases left unmatched: 5. Germline lookup yields CDR1 SGHRS and CDR2 YFSETQ. The length of the CDR3 is 15 residues. The CDR3 is CASSSPGTSTGELFF. DNA for the CDR3: TGCGCCAGCAGCTCCCCCGGGACTAGCACCGGGGAGCTGTTTTTT.

This clonotype came up a few times. The chain has TRBV20-1 and TRBJ1-2; D is undetermined. Germline assignment: CDR1 DFQATT and CDR2 SNEGSKA (reference sequence). Trimming took off 1 base at V and 3 bases at J, with 12 bases between the two ends. The CDR3 has 14 residues. The CDR3 DNA reads as TGCAGTGCTAGAGTCGGGAGAGAAGACTATGGCTACACCTTC. Translating it yields CSARVGREDYGYTF.

CDR3 sequence reads: CASSLAGQGQETQYF. The CDR3, as DNA: TGCGCCAGCAGCTTGGCCGGACAGGGCCAAGAGACCCAGTACTTC. V usage is TRBV5-1 and J usage is TRBJ2-5; 8 nucleotides agree with TRBD1. V shed 0 bases, J shed 1 base, and the junction held 2 bases outside the gene matches. The CDR3 loop spans 15 amino acids. Germline CDR1 is SGHRS and CDR2 is YFSETQ.

The genes are TRBV28 and TRBJ2-6, with 9 bases fitting TRBD1. With V trimmed by 4 bases and J by 2 bases, 9 bases remained unmatched. The length of the CDR3 is 18 residues. The germline CDR1 and CDR2 sequences are MDHEN and SYDVKM. The CDR3 loop reads CASSSLGQGLPGANVLTF. DNA for the CDR3: TGTGCCAGCAGTTCTCTGGGACAGGGACTCCCTGGGGCCAACGTCCTGACTTTC.

This chain links TRBV5-4 with TRBJ2-2; 9 bases agree with TRBD1. Per the germline V gene, CDR1 is SGHNT and CDR2 is YYREEE (reference sequence). This CDR3 spans 14 amino acids. V lost 5 bases and J lost 6; bases outside the gene matches: 5. CDR3 DNA sequence: TGTGCCAGCAGGGGACAGGGAACGGCCGGGGAGCTGTTTTTT. The encoded protein is CASRGQGTAGELFF.

The genes are TRBV11-2 and TRBJ2-5; D may correspond to TRBD1 or TRBD2 (7 bases each). The CDR3 spans 13 residues. Germline-derived CDR1 and CDR2 are SGHAT and FQNNGV. The V gene lost 8 bases and the J gene lost 5 bases, with 15 bases spanning the gap. The CDR3 nucleotides are TGTGCCAGCGTCCAGGGGGAGGGGGAGACCCAGTACTTC. Translating it yields CASVQGEGETQYF.

This clonotype showed up just a few times. This rearrangement joins TRBV20-1 to TRBJ1-6; no clear D. Trimming cost V 0 bases and J 2 bases, with 11 bases left between them. The CDR3 runs to 16 residues. Germline-derived CDR1 and CDR2 are DFQATT and SNEGSKA (reference sequence). The CDR3 bases are TGCAGTGCTAGAGATTCAGCGGTGGCCTATAATTCACCCCTCCACTTT. Its protein is CSARDSAVAYNSPLHF.

This clonotype was counted between two and nine times. The V and J genes are TRBV13 and TRBJ2-1; 7 bases agree with TRBD1. The CDR3 length is 16 residues. In germline, CDR1 is PRHDT, CDR2 FYEKMQ (reference sequence). V dropped 5 bases and J dropped 7; count of bases not matched to a gene: 14. CDR3 loop: CASSQGGERGQNEQFF. As DNA, the CDR3 is TGTGCCAGCAGCCAAGGGGGCGAAAGGGGCCAAAATGAGCAGTTCTTC.

This clonotype was observed many times. The chain recombines TRBV5-1 with TRBJ2-5, with 8 bases fitting TRBD1. CDR3 length equals 17 residues. Germline V gene lookup returns CDR1 SGHRS and CDR2 YFSETQ. The J segment lost 4 bases and the V segment lost 4 bases, leaving 15 bases of the junction unmatched. CDR3 bases: TGCGCCAGCAGCAGCCAGGGGGCGCCCATTGTGGGAGAGACCCAGTACTTC. This gives the protein CASSSQGAPIVGETQYF.

This clonotype has a handful of counts. V and J are TRBV29-1 and TRBJ2-3; D perhaps matches TRBD1 (6 bases). Germline CDR1 SQVTM, CDR2 ANQGSEA. The CDR3 is 14 amino acids. Trimming pared 4 bases from V and 4 bases from J, leaving 15 bases between. CDR3 sequence reads: CSVALLAGADTQYF. CDR3 coding DNA: TGCAGCGTTGCCCTCCTGGCAGGGGCAGATACGCAGTATTTT.

In this sample, this clonotype turned up many times. The chain carries TRBV7-2 and TRBJ1-2; tentatively, D is TRBD1 (5 bases). CDR1 and CDR2 (germline): SGHTA, FQGNSA. This CDR3 spans 17 amino acids. Deletions cut 0 bases from V and 3 bases from J, with 17 bases between. CDR3 residues: CASSLALARRGDYGYTF. CDR3 bases: TGTGCCAGCAGCTTAGCGCTAGCCCGACGAGGGGACTATGGCTACACCTTC.

This rearrangement joins TRBV5-1 to TRBJ2-6; no definite D call. Germline V gives CDR1 SGHRS, CDR2 YFSETQ. V shed 5 bases and J shed 2 bases, with 8 bases lying between them. The CDR3 has 14 amino acids. The chain's CDR3 is CASSGLAGANVLTF. CDR3 nucleotides: TGCGCCAGCAGTGGGTTGGCTGGGGCCAACGTCCTGACTTTC.

The V call is TRBV3-1, the J call TRBJ1-1; D is unclear. The V gene lost 0 bases and the J gene lost 1 base, with 6 bases spanning the gap. This CDR3 region has 14 residues. From germline, CDR1 is LGHDT and CDR2 YNNKEL (reference sequence). CDR3 sequence (DNA): TGTGCCAGCAGCCAAGATTACCGGAACACTGAAGCTTTCTTT. The encoded protein is CASSQDYRNTEAFF.

V gene TRBV6-5 combines with J gene TRBJ2-1; perhaps D is TRBD1 or TRBD2 (6 bases each). CDR1 MNHEY and CDR2 SVGAGI come from the germline V gene. The V gene lost 1 base and the J gene lost 8 bases, with 9 bases spanning the gap. The CDR3 contains 13 residues. CDR3 residues: CASSYLGGHEQFF. As DNA, the CDR3 is TGTGCCAGCAGTTACTTAGGGGGGCATGAGCAGTTCTTC.

This clonotype was seen many times. The V gene is TRBV7-9, the J gene TRBJ1-2, with D unresolved. The germline V gene has CDR1 SEHNR and CDR2 FQNEAQ (reference sequence). CDR3 size: 17 residues. The ends were cut back, 4 bases at V and 0 bases at J, with 18 bases in the middle. CDR3 residues: CASSSLKGGSSNYGYTF. CDR3 coding DNA: TGTGCCAGCAGCTCCCTTAAAGGTGGCAGCTCTAACTATGGCTACACCTTC.

The chain combines TRBV15 with TRBJ2-3, with D possibly being TRBD1 or TRBD2 (5 bases each). The ends were cut back, 8 bases at V and 2 bases at J, with 17 bases in the middle. Germline-derived CDR1 and CDR2 are LNHNV and YYDKDF (reference sequence). The CDR3 runs 15 residues. Written as DNA, the CDR3 is TGTGCCACCCAGCCCGAGGGGCGTGACACAGATACGCAGTATTTT. As protein: CATQPEGRDTDTQYF.

This clonotype was counted ten times or more. The chain uses TRBV21-1 and TRBJ1-1; the DNA was not used to check the table's D call, TRBD1. TRBV21-1 is a recognized pseudogene. The CDR3 is made up of 13 amino acids. The CDR3 protein is CASSNPGALSAFF. In nucleotides, the CDR3 is TGTGCCAGCAGCAATCCGGGGGCGCTGAGTGCTTTCTTT.

The chain has TRBV5-1 and TRBJ1-1; tentatively, D is TRBD1 (6 bases). The V gene's germline CDR1 is SGHRS and CDR2 YFSETQ. This CDR3 contains 15 residues. Between the trimmed V and J ends, which lost 0 bases and 1 base, there was a span of 10 bases. Here the CDR3 DNA reads TGCGCCAGCAGCTTGGCAGGGACAACGAACACTGAAGCTTTCTTT. This translates into CASSLAGTTNTEAFF.

The chain employs TRBV10-3 and TRBJ1-1; 7 bases fit TRBD1. V trimming: 10 bases; J trimming: 1 base; junction bases outside the gene matches: 3. Germline CDR1 is ENHRY and CDR2 is SYGVKD. There are 12 residues in the CDR3. CDR3 residues: CASNRGNTEAFF. DNA for the CDR3: TGTGCCAGCAACAGGGGGAACACTGAAGCTTTCTTT.